The source of this T cell receptor (beta chain) is a study of human versus mouse CDR3 diversity and MHC coevolution. As regards this clone: Its target is not known.

Trimming shortened V by 9 bases and J by 2 bases, and 17 bases separated the two germline ends. CDR3 length: 14 residues. The V gene's germline CDR1 is LNHDA and CDR2 SQIVND (reference sequence). General observations from the study: Human CDR3s averaged more deletions and insertions than mouse CDR3s. Humans had the largest estimated TCR beta repertoire, 1.5 million to 2 million clonotypes.

Sequenced by immunoSEQ multiplex PCR; TCRdb stores in-frame clones only, minus some. This repertoire shows tens of thousands of clones, roughly 95% found once; its top ten account for approximately 1.4%. The TCR sequence derives from a person aged 30 to 69 in good health. This sequence joins TRBV19 and TRBJ2-7; D is perhaps TRBD1 (5 bases). Specimen: naive CD4+ T cells from blood. The subset denotes: CD45RO-negative CD62L-positive naive CD4 T cells. DNA for the CDR3: TGTGCCAGCCTAGGCGACAGTGACCCCTACGAGCAGTACTTC. As protein: CASLGDSDPYEQYF.